The clone carrying this T cell receptor (beta chain) was observed at least ten times. The antigen is unknown. The CDR3 sequence is 17 residues long. Germline CDR1 is LGHNA and CDR2 is YNFKEQ. Trimming cost V 4 bases and J 3 bases; bases outside gene matches: 4. These data belong to a study of blood T cells in healthy people across ages. Study-wide findings and caveats: Age showed a roughly linear inverse relationship with TCR beta diversity per million T cells.

A sample-barcoded 5' primer and a J-beta primer mix were used in a second PCR of roughly 6 to 11 cycles. The template-switch adaptor was a 5' adaptor with 12 random nucleotides. It tagged each cDNA molecule. TCRdb reanalysed the 5' RACE reads using MiXCR and keeps one entry per CDR3 protein. This sample carries 800,000 to 900,000 distinct CDR3 sequences, 55% to 65% of them seen once, and the ten largest clones take about 30%. The chain carries TRBV4-2 and TRBJ2-6; TRBD1 agrees at 12 bases. The receptor was isolated from a man aged 25-40 years in good health. The sample was blood. DNA of the CDR3: TGTGCCAGCAGCCTGGGACAGGGGGCTGATGGGGCCAACGTCCTGACTTTC. This gives the protein CASSLGQGADGANVLTF.